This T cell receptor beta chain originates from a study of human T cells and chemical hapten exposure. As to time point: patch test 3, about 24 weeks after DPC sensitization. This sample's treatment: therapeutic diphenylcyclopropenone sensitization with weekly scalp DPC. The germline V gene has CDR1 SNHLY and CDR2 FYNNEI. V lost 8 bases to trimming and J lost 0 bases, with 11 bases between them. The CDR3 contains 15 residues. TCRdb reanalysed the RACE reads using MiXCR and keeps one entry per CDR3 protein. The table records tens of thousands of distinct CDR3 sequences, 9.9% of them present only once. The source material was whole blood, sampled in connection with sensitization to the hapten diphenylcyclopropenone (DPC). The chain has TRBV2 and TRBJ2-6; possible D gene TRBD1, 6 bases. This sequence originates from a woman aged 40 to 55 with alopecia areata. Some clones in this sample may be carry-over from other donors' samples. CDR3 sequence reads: CASREQGSGANVLTF. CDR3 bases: TGTGCCAGCCGAGAACAGGGCTCTGGGGCCAACGTCCTGACTTTC.